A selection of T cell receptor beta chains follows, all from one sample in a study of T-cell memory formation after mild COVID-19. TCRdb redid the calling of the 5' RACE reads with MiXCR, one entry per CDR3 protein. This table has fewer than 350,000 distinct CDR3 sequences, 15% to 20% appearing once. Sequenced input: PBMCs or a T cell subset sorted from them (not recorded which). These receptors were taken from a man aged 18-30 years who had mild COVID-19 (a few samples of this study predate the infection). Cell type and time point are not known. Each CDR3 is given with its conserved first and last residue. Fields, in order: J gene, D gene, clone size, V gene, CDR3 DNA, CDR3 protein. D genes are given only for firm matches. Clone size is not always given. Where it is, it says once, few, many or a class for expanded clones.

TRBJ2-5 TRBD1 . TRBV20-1 TGCAGTGCACAAGGGGGCCCCTGGGAGACCCAGTACTTC CSAQGGPWETQYF
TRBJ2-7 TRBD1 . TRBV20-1 TGCAGTGCTAGAAGACAGGGGGCAGGGGAGCAGTACTTC CSARRQGAGEQYF
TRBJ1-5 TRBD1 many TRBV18 TGTGCCAGCTCACCCGACAGGGTAGGCCAGCCCCAGCATTTT CASSPDRVGQPQHF
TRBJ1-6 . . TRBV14 TGTGCCAGCAGCCAAGAGGGGCAGTGGGGGGTCTATGATTCACCCCTCCACTTT CASSQEGQWGVYDSPLHF
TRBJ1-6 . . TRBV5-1 TGCGCCAGCAGCTTGGATGCTGGTAATAATTCACCCCTCCACTTT CASSLDAGNNSPLHF
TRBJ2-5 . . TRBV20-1 TGCAGTGCTAGAGGCTCGGGGGTTTTTGGGACCCAGTACTTC CSARGSGVFGTQYF
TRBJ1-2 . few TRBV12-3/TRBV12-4 TGTGCCAGCAGTTTACGGGGGGCCCGATATGGCTACACCTTC CASSLRGARYGYTF
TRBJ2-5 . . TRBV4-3 TGCGCCAGCAGCCAATTTCTAGGGCTCCAGGAGACCCAGTACTTC CASSQFLGLQETQYF
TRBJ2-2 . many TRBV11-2 TGTGCCAGCAGCTTAGGGCCGGGGCAGGGCTGGACCGGGGAGCTGTTTTTT CASSLGPGQGWTGELFF
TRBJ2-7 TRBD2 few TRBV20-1 TGCAGTGGACAGTCCCTAGCGGGCTCCTACGAGCAGTACTTC CSGQSLAGSYEQYF
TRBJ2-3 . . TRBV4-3 TGCGCCAGCAGCCAAGAACCCTGGGGCACAGATACGCAGTATTTT CASSQEPWGTDTQYF
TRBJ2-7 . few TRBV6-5 TGTGCCAGCAGTTACTCGATGGTGAGCGGGCCTCGGCGGGAGCAGTACTTC CASSYSMVSGPRREQYF
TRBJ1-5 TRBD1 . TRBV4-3 TGCGCCAGCAGCGCCCGGACAGGGTTTCAGCCCCAGCATTTT CASSARTGFQPQHF
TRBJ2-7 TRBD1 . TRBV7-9 TGTGCCAGCAGCCACAGGGGAACCTTCTCCTACGAGCAGTACTTC CASSHRGTFSYEQYF
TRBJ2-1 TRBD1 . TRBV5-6 TGTGCCAGCAGCTCTACAGGGGAGATGCGCCCGTTCTTC CASSSTGEMRPFF
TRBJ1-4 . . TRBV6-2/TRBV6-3 TGTGCCAGCAGTTATTCACGGACCGATGCAACTAATGAAAAACTGTTTTTT CASSYSRTDATNEKLFF
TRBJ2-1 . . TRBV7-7 TGTGCCAGCAGCCCTCCCGAGGGTGAGCAGTTCTTC CASSPPEGEQFF
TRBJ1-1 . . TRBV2 TGTGCCAGCAGTGTTAGGCAGGGTGAAACTGAAGCTTTCTTT CASSVRQGETEAFF
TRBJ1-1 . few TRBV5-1 TGCGCCAGCAGCTTGGTCCCAGGGGCGGAAGCTTTCTTT CASSLVPGAEAFF
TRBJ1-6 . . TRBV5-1 TGCGCCAGCAGTCTACCGGGGGCTAATTCACCCCTCCACTTT CASSLPGANSPLHF
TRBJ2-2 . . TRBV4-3 TGCGCCAGCAGCCAACACGGGGGGCCGGACACCGGGGAGCTGTTTTTT CASSQHGGPDTGELFF
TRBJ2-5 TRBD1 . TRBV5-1 TGCGCCAGCAGCGTGGGACAGGGGAGCGAGACCCAGTACTTC CASSVGQGSETQYF
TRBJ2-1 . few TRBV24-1 TGTGCCACCAGTGAACCGAACAGGAATGAGCAGTTCTTC CATSEPNRNEQFF
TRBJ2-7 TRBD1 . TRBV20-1 TGCAGTGCCGAAACAGGGGGGAGCTCCTACGAGCAGTACTTC CSAETGGSSYEQYF
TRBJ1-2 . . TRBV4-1 TGCGCCAGCAGCACTCAAGCTAACTATGGCTACACCTTC CASSTQANYGYTF
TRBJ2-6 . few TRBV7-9 TGTGCCAGCAGCGAGGGGGCTGGGGCCAACGTCCTGACTTTC CASSEGAGANVLTF
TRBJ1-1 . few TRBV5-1 TGCGCCAGCAGCTTGGGAGCGGGGGTTGAAGCTTTCTTT CASSLGAGVEAFF
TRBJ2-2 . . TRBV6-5 TGTGCCAGCAGACCAATACAGGGATCCGCCGGGGAGCTGTTTTTT CASRPIQGSAGELFF
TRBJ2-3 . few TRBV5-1 TGCGCCAGCAGACGAACACCATACACAGATACGCAGTATTTT CASRRTPYTDTQYF
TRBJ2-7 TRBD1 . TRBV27 TGTGCCAGCAGTCGCGAGGGACAGGGCGTCCCCTACGAGCAGTACTTC CASSREGQGVPYEQYF
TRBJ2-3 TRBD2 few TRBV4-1 TGCGCCAGCAGCCAACGTCGGGGGGGGGCAGATACGCAGTATTTT CASSQRRGGADTQYF
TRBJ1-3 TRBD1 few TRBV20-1 TGCAGTGCTACCCGGACAGGGGAAGGAAACACCATATATTTT CSATRTGEGNTIYF
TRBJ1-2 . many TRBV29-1 TGCAGCGTTGATAGGCAGGACGATGTTCACTATGGCTACACCTTC CSVDRQDDVHYGYTF
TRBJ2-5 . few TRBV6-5 TGTGCCAGCAGTTATCTGAGTTCGGGTTGGGAGACCCAGTACTTC CASSYLSSGWETQYF
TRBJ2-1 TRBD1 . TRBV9 TGTGCCAGCAGCGTAGGCGGGGACAGGGCTTTCAATGAGCAGTTCTTC CASSVGGDRAFNEQFF
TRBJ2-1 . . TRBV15 TGTGCCACCAGCAGGACGGACTACCACAATGAGCAGTTCTTC CATSRTDYHNEQFF
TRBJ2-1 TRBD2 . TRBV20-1 TGCAGTGCTAGGGCGGGGGGCCGATACAATGAGCAGTTCTTC CSARAGGRYNEQFF
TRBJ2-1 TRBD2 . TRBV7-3 TGTGCCAGCAGTACTGCGGGGGGGCTGGATGAGCAGTTCTTC CASSTAGGLDEQFF
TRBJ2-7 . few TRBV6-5 TGTGCCAGCAGAGTTCACCAGGGGGGCGAGCAGTACTTC CASRVHQGGEQYF
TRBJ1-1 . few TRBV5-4 TGTGCCAGCAGCTTGGCACTATCGAACACTGAAGCTTTCTTT CASSLALSNTEAFF
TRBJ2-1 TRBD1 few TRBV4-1 TGCGCCAGCAGCCAGGTATGGACAGGAGACTCCTACAATGAGCAGTTCTTC CASSQVWTGDSYNEQFF